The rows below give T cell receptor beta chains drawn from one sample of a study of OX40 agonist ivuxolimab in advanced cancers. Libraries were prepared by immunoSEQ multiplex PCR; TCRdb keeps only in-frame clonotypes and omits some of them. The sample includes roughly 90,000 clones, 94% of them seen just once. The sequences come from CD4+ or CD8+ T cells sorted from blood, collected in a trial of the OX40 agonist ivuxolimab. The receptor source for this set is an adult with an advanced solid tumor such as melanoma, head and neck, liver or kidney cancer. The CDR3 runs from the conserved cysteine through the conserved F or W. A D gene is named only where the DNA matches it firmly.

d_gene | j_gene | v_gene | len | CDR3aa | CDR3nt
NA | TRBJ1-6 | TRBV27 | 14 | CASSSGMNNSPLHF | TGTGCCAGCAGTTCCGGGATGAATAATTCACCCCTCCACTTT
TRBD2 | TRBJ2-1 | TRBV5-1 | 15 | CASSLTSGSVNEQFF | TGCGCCAGCAGCTTGACTAGCGGGAGTGTGAATGAGCAGTTCTTC
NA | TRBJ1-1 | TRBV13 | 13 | CASSLRMNTEAFF | TGTGCCAGCAGCTTGAGGATGAACACTGAAGCTTTCTTT
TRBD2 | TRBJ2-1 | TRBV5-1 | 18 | CASSPRAGGGISYNEQFF | TGCGCCAGCAGCCCCCGGGCAGGCGGGGGAATCTCCTACAATGAGCAGTTCTTC
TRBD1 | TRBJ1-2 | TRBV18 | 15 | CASSDYRGLNYGYTF | TGTGCCAGCTCAGATTACAGGGGGCTTAACTATGGCTACACCTTC
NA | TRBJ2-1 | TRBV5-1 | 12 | CASSLAGNEQFF | TGCGCCAGCAGCTTGGCTGGCAATGAGCAGTTCTTC
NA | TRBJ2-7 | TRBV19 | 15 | CASSIGFRVSHEQYF | TGTGCCAGTAGTATAGGCTTTCGAGTGTCCCACGAGCAGTACTTC
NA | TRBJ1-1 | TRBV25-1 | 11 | CASSGGTEAFF | TGTGCCAGCAGCGGGGGGACTGAAGCTTTCTTT
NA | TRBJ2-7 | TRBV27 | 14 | CASSLEYRDHEQYF | TGTGCCAGCAGTTTAGAGTACAGGGACCACGAGCAGTACTTC
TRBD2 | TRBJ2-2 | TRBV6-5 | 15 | CASSFSGEGTGELFF | TGTGCCAGCAGTTTTAGCGGGGAGGGGACCGGGGAGCTGTTTTTT